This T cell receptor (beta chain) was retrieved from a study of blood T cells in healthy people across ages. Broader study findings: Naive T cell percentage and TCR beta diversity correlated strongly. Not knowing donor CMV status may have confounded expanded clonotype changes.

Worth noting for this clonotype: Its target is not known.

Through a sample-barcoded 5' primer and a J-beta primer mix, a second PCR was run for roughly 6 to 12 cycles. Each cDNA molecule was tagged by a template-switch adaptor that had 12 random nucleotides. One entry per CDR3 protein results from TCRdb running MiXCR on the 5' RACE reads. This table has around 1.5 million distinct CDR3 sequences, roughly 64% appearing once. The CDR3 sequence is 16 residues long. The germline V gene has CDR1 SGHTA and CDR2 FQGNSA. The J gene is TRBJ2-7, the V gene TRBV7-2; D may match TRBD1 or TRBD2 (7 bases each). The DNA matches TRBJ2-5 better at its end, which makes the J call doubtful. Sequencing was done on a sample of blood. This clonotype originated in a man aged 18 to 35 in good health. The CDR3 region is CASSPLWGGGGETQYF. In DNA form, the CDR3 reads TGTGCCAGCAGCCCCCTTTGGGGAGGGGGCGGGGAGACCCAGTACTTC.